Here is one T cell receptor (beta chain) with its context. Its antigen remains undetermined. Qualities for individual bases were not recorded, and no much larger clone is one base off. The CDR3 covers 15 residues, taking in both the cysteine and the phenylalanine. The kept DNA is CDR3 alone, 45 bases in frame from the first base. CDR1 and CDR2, per the germline V gene, are MNHEY and SVGEGT. V is shortened by 2 bases, J by 1 base, and the region joining them spans 11 bases. The roughly 38 donors, aged about 6 to 95 years, were systemically healthy Caucasian individuals from Russia. Each donor gave 8 to 10 milliliters of peripheral blood, drawn into EDTA-treated Vacutainer tubes. PBMCs were isolated by Ficoll-Paque density-gradient centrifugation, with at least 6 million obtained per sample. Trizol reagent was used to extract total RNA from PBMCs, with at least 6 micrograms per sample. The percentages of naive CD45RAhigh/CD27high T cells were determined by flow cytometry on a PBMC aliquot from every donor.

The data stem from a study of blood T cells in healthy people across ages (dated by TCRdb to 2014 to 2015). Background on the whole study: In model experiments, template switching captured roughly one uniquely barcoded TCR beta cDNA molecule for every two T cells. Using deep sequencing normalized with unique cDNA molecular identifiers, the study measured how TCR beta repertoire diversity changes with age. The donors were divided into four age groups: young (average around 17 years), middle-aged (around 37), aged (about 62) and long-lived (roughly 82). Two additional independent replicas of 1 million unique cDNA reads from the same blood draw were analyzed for two donors (one aged 18 to 30 and one aged 80 or older). To avoid experimental bias, donors of different ages were distributed randomly across sequencing lanes.

The library was produced with 5' RACE. Instrument on record: Illumina HiSeq 2500. The second PCR ran for roughly 7 to 11 cycles and used a J-beta primer mix along with a sample-barcoded 5' primer. Each TCR beta cDNA molecule received a unique molecular identifier from a template-switch 5' adaptor carrying 12 random nucleotides. Each sample yielded at least 2.5 million CDR3-containing paired-end reads. First-strand cDNA was synthesized from all RNA with the Mint cDNA synthesis kit, primed by a TRBC-specific oligonucleotide. Following uracil-DNA glycosylase treatment, a first 18-cycle PCR with universal primers M1SS and BC2_uni_R was performed on all cDNA. The original methods were these. For normalization, 1 million high-quality reads, each with a distinct molecular identifier, were randomly selected from each sample. Reads sharing molecular identifiers were discarded rather than binned into consensus sequences. MiTCR, run with a Q25 quality threshold and the strictest error-elimination algorithm, handled CDR3 identification, clonotype clustering and error correction. A nonparametric unseen species model using Euler transformation provided a lower-bound estimate of total TCR beta diversity. TCRdb reran the public reads through fastp at Q25 and MiXCR, keeping productive beta chains. One record per CDR3 amino acid sequence lists the most common genes and DNA. The V and J calls and clone size are TCRdb's, not the authors'. Within this sample are over 950,000 distinct CDR3 sequences, with under 40% of them counted one time only. The ten top clones hold under 15% of the sample.

Results the study describes overall, beyond this receptor: Total diversity estimates from one million sequenced T cells were considered lower bounds and underestimates. The long-lived group showed more naive CD4+ T cells, fewer expanded clones and increased TCR diversity than the aged group, suggesting age selection. Because profiling used bulk unsorted PBMCs, naive and antigen-experienced compartments could not be compared conclusively. Because donor CMV infection status was unknown, age-related changes in expanded clonotypes were potentially confounded. The percentage of naive T cells measured by flow cytometry correlated strongly with observed TCR beta diversity. Observed TCR beta diversity per million T cells fell roughly linearly with age, and a significant reduction was already apparent by age approximately 40.

Sequencing was performed on blood. The chain joins TRBV6-2 or TRBV6-3 to TRBJ1-1; the D gene is possibly TRBD1, with 6 bases matching. This TCR was sampled from a man younger than 35 in good health. The DNA sequence follows: TGTGCCAGCAGTTACAGCCCGACAGGGAACACTGAAGCTTTCTTT. Translated, it gives CASSYSPTGNTEAFF.